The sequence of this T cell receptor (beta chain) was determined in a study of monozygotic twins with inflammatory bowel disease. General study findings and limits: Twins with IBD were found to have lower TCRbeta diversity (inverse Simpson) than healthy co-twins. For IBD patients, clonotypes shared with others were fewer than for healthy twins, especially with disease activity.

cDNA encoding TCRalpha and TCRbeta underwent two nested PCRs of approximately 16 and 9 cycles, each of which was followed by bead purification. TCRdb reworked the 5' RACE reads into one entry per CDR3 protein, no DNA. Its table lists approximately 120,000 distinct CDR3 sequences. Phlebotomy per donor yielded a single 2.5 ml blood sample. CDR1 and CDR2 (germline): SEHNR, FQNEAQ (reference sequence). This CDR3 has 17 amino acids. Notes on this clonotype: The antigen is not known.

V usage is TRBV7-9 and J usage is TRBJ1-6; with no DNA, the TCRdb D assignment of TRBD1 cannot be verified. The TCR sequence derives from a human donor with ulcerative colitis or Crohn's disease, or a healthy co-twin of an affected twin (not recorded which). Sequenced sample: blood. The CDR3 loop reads CASSLGSAGLPASPLHF. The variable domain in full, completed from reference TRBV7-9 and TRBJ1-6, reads DTGVSQNPRHKITKRGQNVTFRCDPISEHNRLYWYRQTLGQGPEFLTYFQNEAQLEKSRLLSDRFSAERPKGSFSTLEIQRTEQGDSAMYLCASSLGSAGLPASPLHFGNGTRLTVT.